Following are 4 T cell receptor beta chains from one sample sequenced in a study of identical twins. TCRdb fed the 5' RACE reads into MiXCR, producing one record per CDR3 protein. The sample yields hundreds of thousands of distinct CDR3 sequences, over 8.5% seen once. The same sample was also used in a study of yellow fever vaccine responses in identical twins.

Sequenced sample: PBMCs. The receptors here all came from a woman aged 18-35 years in good health.

This clonotype was found many times. The V call is TRBV27, the J call TRBJ2-3; D ambiguous. With 7 bases removed from V and 0 bases from J, the gap between germline ends came to 14 bases. Germline-derived CDR1 and CDR2 are MNHEY and SMNVEV (reference sequence). The CDR3 has 15 amino acids. The CDR3 region is CASIFKGASTDTQYF. In DNA, the CDR3 is TGTGCCAGCATCTTCAAAGGAGCTAGCACAGATACGCAGTATTTT.

The V and J genes are TRBV2 and TRBJ1-5; 7 bases match TRBD1. The CDR3 extends over 14 amino acids. Germline lookup yields CDR1 SNHLY and CDR2 FYNNEI. The V and J ends lost 6 bases and 3 bases, in that order; junction bases with no gene match: 5. The CDR3 sequence is CASRAGQANQPQHF. The CDR3 nucleotides read TGTGCCAGCAGGGCTGGACAGGCCAATCAGCCCCAGCATTTT.

V is TRBV16 and J is TRBJ2-3, with unresolved D. The CDR3 spans 14 residues. The germline V gene has CDR1 KGHSY and CDR2 FQNENV. V was trimmed by 3 bases and J by 1 base, leaving 8 bases between them. CDR3 sequence (DNA): TGTGCCAGCAGCCACCCACGGGGCACAGATACGCAGTATTTT. Its protein is CASSHPRGTDTQYF.

For the CDR3, the DNA is TGTGCCAGCAGCCTCGGGATGACCGGGGCCCAAGAGACCCAGTACTTC. Translation gives CASSLGMTGAQETQYF. The V call is TRBV3-1, the J call TRBJ2-5; D could derive from TRBD1 or TRBD2 (5 bases each). CDR1 and CDR2 (germline): LGHDT, YNNKEL (reference sequence). V was cut by 4 bases and J by 1 base, with 16 bases left in between. The CDR3 has 16 amino acids.